This TCR beta chain came from a study of blood T cell repertoires in COVID-19. At the level of the study: From T cells, B-cell-depleted T cells, or PBMCs came the material, which was cDNA or gDNA.

In the study's own analysis: Researchers report that nucleated cell counts were estimated from reference gene primer amplification. TCRdb's table, derived via immunoSEQ multiplex PCR, lists solely in-frame clones and lacks some. V and J calls and clone size are as listed in that table; D and trimming were resolved from the DNA. This table has 8,500 to 10,000 clones, about nine tenths appearing once. The CDR3 extends over 14 amino acids. Trimming took off 5 bases at V and 1 base at J, with 11 bases between the two ends. The germline CDR1 and CDR2 sequences are SEHNR and FQNEAQ (reference sequence). The chain is built from TRBV7-9 and TRBJ1-2, with no clear D. Sequenced material: peripheral blood. The TCR sequence derives from a woman between 45 and 65 years old with active COVID-19. For the CDR3, the DNA is TGTGCCAGCAGCCCCCCGGTCGATAACTATGGCTACACCTTC. Translating gives CASSPPVDNYGYTF.